This T cell receptor beta chain was sequenced in a study of early T cells in non-severe SARS-CoV-2 infection (dated by TCRdb to about 2021). Study-level background: TCR sequencing used bulk RNA from unsorted whole blood, so alpha and beta chains could not be paired.

This clonotype occurred many times. The specificity of this receptor is unknown. Within one base of it there is no much larger clone, and no base qualities were kept. The cysteine opens and the phenylalanine closes a CDR3 of 16 amino acids. Just the 48-base CDR3 DNA is kept, in frame starting at base 1. The CDR1 and CDR2 encoded by the germline V gene are LGHNA and YNFKEQ. After removal of 4 bases from V and 6 bases from J, the junction retains 13 bases not matched to a gene. Library preparation was by 5' RACE. Sequencing used a NextSeq 500. The TCR library protocol attached unique molecular identifiers to individual cDNA molecules to correct for sequencing error and PCR bias. TCR alpha and beta chains were both sequenced, and the abundances of alpha and beta sequences in each sample were closely correlated with each other. Turning to the authors' computational methods: V gene, J gene and CDR3 annotation of TCR sequences was performed with Decombinator V4. TCRs were defined as expanded if a significant change between any two time points was detected under a Poisson model with p below 0.0001. TCR abundances were normalised to the total number of TCRs sequenced per sample and expressed as counts per million. MAIT TCRs were defined by TRAV1-2 paired with TRAJ12, TRAJ20 or TRAJ33, and iNKT TCRs by TRAV10 paired with TRAJ18. VDJdb, accessed on 1 November 2021, was searched for TCRs annotated for CMV, EBV and SARS-CoV-2, and TCRs annotated for more than one antigen were excluded. The public reads were reanalyzed by TCRdb: fastp trimming at Q25, MiXCR alignment, in-frame beta chains only. Each CDR3 protein gets just one entry, which takes the most common genes and DNA from the rows behind it. The V and J calls and clone size are TCRdb's, not the authors'. The sample table lists tens of thousands of distinct CDR3 sequences, about 13% of them with a count of one. About 6.4% of the sample is held by the ten biggest clonotypes.

The paper as a whole reports these results and caveats: Matching against VDJdb was skewed toward anti-spike CD8 responses, likely underestimated virus-specific expansions, and missed private and CD4 specificities.

A case-control design nested within a healthcare worker cohort in London, UK, was used, with weekly nasopharyngeal swab PCR tests and blood sampling performed. Healthcare workers were recruited between 23 and 31 March 2020, during the week of the UK lockdown, and were followed weekly for up to 16 weeks. Sequencing was carried out using whole blood. The chain joins TRBV4-2 to TRBJ1-2; TRBD1 matches 8 bases in the middle. The TCR sequence derives from an adult who was a healthcare worker with PCR-confirmed SARS-CoV-2 infection or an uninfected control (not recorded which). This receptor carries the CDR3 CASSPEVAGGQDGYTF. The DNA reads TGTGCCAGCAGCCCCGAAGTCGCAGGGGGCCAGGATGGCTACACCTTC.